The sequence of this TCR beta chain was determined in a study of siplizumab effects on memory and regulatory T cells. Notes on the study in general: Unstimulated subsets contained matches for only a minor fraction of alloreactive clones. Alloreactive sequences that could be traced to unstimulated CD4+ memory cells showed a significant reduction under siplizumab.

Profiling relied on immunoSEQ multiplex PCR, and the TCRdb table lists in-frame clones only, not all of them. This sample has 100,000 or so clones, with 93% found just once. As concerns this clone: What it binds is not known.

The CDR3 totals 16 residues. Germline V CDR1 and CDR2: MGHRA, YSYEKL. Trimming left V 2 bases short and J 5 bases short, with 13 bases between. The V call is TRBV4-1, the J call TRBJ1-6; possible D gene TRBD1, 5 bases. Input material: non-Treg CD4+ T cells sorted from blood. The clonotype originates from a human donor in good health. DNA of the CDR3: TGCGCCAGCAGCCAAAAGACGACAGATAATAATTCACCCCTCCACTTT. Encoded protein: CASSQKTTDNNSPLHF.